This entry concerns a single T cell receptor beta chain. Its antigen is as yet unknown. The sample comes from a study of shared clonotypes between healthy human individuals. An assay was performed, and its level was deep. On sorted subsets, replicate PCRs used roughly 220 ng DNA, or tens of thousands of T cell genomes. TCRdb's table, derived via immunoSEQ multiplex PCR, lists solely in-frame clones and lacks some. The table has millions of clones, approximately 92% seen once; the top ten hold roughly 0.14%. Whole-study findings and limits: With few donors, the genetic and exposure-history diversity represented was limited.

Per the germline V gene, CDR1 is SGHKS and CDR2 is YYEKEE (reference sequence). CDR3 size: 14 residues. V was trimmed by 6 bases and J by 4 bases, leaving 13 bases between them. The chain has TRBV5-5 and TRBJ1-4; perhaps TRBD1 as D (6 bases). This clonotype originated in a man younger than 35 in good health. Sequenced input: naive CD4+ T cells sorted from blood. Subset in this sample: CD45RA+ positively selected. CDR3 in amino acids: CASNPDSINEKLFF. The CDR3 DNA is TGTGCCAGCAACCCGGACAGCATTAATGAAAAACTGTTTTTT.